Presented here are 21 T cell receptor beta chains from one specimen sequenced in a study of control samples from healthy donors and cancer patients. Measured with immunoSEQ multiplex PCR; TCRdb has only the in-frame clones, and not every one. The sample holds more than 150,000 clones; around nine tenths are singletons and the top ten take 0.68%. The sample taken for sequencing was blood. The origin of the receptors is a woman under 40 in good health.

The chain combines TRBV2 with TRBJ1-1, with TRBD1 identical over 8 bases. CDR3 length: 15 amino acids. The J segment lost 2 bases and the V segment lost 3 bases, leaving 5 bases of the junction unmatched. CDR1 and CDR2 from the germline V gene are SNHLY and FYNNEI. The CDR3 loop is CASSEVTGVNTEAFF. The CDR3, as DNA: TGTGCCAGCAGTGAGGTGACAGGGGTCAACACTGAAGCTTTCTTT. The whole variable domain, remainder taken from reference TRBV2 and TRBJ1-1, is EPEVTQTPSHQVTQMGQEVILRCVPISNHLYFYWYRQILGQKVEFLVSFYNNEISEKSEIFDDQFSVERPDGSNFTLKIRSTKLEDSAMYFCASSEVTGVNTEAFFGQGTRLTVV.

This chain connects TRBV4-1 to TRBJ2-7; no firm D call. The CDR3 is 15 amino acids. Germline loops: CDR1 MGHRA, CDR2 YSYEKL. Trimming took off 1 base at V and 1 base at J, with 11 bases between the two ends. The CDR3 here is CASSQVAAYSYEQYF. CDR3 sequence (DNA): TGCGCCAGCAGCCAAGTGGCGGCCTATTCCTACGAGCAGTACTTC.

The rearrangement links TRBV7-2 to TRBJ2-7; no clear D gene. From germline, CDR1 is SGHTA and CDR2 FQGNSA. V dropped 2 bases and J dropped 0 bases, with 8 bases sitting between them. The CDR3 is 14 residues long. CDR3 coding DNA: TGTGCCAGCAGCTTAAAGAGCAGCTCCTACGAGCAGTACTTC. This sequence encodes CASSLKSSSYEQYF.

The CDR3 here is CASSLSGLAKYNEQFF. The CDR3 nucleotides are TGCGCCAGCAGCCTAAGCGGACTAGCGAAGTACAATGAGCAGTTCTTC. The V and J genes are TRBV4-1 and TRBJ2-1; 9 positions match TRBD2. V gave up 4 bases and J gave up 4 bases; unmatched junction bases: 8. CDR3 length: 16 amino acids. Germline V gene data show CDR1 as MGHRA and CDR2 as YSYEKL.

For the CDR3, the DNA is TGTGCCTGGTCCCCGGGACTAAGGTCCGTAGGCGAGCAGTACTTC. Translating it yields CAWSPGLRSVGEQYF. The V call is TRBV30, the J call TRBJ2-7; 7 bases align to TRBD2. Germline lookup yields CDR1 GTSNPN and CDR2 SVGIG (reference sequence). J gave up 6 bases and V 5 bases, and 16 bases lay outside the gene matches. The CDR3 loop spans 15 amino acids.

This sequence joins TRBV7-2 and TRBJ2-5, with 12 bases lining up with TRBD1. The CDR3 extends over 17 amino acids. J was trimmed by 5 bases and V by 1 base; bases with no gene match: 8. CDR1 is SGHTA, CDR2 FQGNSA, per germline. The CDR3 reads CASSLGVGQGAVETQYF. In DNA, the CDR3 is TGTGCCAGCAGCTTAGGTGTGGGACAGGGGGCGGTGGAGACCCAGTACTTC. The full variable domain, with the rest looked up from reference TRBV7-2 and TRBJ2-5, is GAGVSQSPSNKVTEKGKDVELRCDPISGHTALYWYRQSLGQGLEFLIYFQGNSAPDKSGLPSDRFSAERTGGSVSTLTIQRTQQEDSAVYLCASSLGVGQGAVETQYFGPGTRLLVL.

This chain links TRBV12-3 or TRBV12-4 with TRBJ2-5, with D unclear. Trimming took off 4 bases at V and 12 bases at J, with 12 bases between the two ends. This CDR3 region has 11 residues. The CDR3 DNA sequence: TGTGCCAGCAGTTCGGCGGACCTGAAGTACTTC. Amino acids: CASSSADLKYF.

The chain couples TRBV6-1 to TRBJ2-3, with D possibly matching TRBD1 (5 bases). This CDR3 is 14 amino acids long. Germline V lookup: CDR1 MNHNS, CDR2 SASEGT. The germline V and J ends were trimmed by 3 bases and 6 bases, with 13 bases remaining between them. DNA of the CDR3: TGTGCCAGCAGTGATCAGGGAATGGAGGATACGCAGTATTTT. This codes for CASSDQGMEDTQYF.

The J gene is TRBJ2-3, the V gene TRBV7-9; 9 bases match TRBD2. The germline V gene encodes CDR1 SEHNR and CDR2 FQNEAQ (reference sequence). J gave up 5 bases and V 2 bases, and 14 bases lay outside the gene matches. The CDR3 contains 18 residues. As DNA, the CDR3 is TGTGCCAGCAGCTTAACTTTGACTAGCGGCCTTTCCGGAGATACGCAGTATTTT. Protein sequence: CASSLTLTSGLSGDTQYF.

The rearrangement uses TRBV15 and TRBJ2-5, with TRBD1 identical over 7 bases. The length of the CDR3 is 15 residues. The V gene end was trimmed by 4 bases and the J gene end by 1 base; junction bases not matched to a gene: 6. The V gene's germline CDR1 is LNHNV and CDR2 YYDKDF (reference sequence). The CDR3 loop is CATSIPAGGQETQYF. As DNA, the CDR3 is TGTGCCACCAGCATCCCGGCAGGGGGCCAAGAGACCCAGTACTTC.

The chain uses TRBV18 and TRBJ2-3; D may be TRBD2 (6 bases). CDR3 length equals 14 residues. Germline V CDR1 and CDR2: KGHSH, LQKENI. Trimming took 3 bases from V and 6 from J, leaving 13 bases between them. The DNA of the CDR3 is TGTGCCAGCTCACCCCCGGGACTGCTTGATACGCAGTATTTT. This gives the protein CASSPPGLLDTQYF. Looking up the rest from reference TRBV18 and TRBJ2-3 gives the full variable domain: NAGVMQNPRHLVRRRGQEARLRCSPMKGHSHVYWYRQLPEEGLKFMVYLQKENIIDESGMPKERFSAEFPKEGPSILRIQQVVRGDSAAYFCASSPPGLLDTQYFGPGTRLTVL.

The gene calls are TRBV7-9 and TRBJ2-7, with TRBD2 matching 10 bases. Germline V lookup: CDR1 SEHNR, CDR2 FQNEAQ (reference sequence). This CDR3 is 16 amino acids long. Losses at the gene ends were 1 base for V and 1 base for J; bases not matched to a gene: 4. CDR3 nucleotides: TGTGCCAGCAGCTTAGAGGCTAGCGGGAGATCCTACGAGCAGTACTTC. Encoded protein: CASSLEASGRSYEQYF.

CDR3 loop: CASSQGSSAQETQYF. The CDR3 coding sequence is TGCGCCAGCAGCCAAGGATCATCAGCCCAAGAGACCCAGTACTTC. This chain links TRBV4-3 with TRBJ2-5; no definite D call. V was shortened by 1 base and J by 1 base, with 10 bases between the two germline ends. The germline gives CDR1 LGHNA, CDR2 YSLEER. The CDR3 totals 15 residues.

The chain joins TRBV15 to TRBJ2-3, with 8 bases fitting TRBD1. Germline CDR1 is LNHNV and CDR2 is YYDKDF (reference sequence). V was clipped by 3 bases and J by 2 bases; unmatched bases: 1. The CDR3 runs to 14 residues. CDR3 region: CATSSRGPTDTQYF. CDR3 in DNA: TGTGCCACCAGCAGCAGGGGGCCCACAGATACGCAGTATTTT.

The CDR3 DNA reads TGTGCCAGCAGCCCCCGGCTGGCTGACTCCTACAATGAGCAGTTCTTC. Translating gives CASSPRLADSYNEQFF. The rearrangement joins TRBV4-2 to TRBJ2-1, with no clear D. This CDR3 comprises 16 residues. Germline V CDR1 and CDR2: LGHNA, YNFKEQ. The V end lost 4 bases, the J end lost 0 bases, and 13 bases lay between the germline ends.

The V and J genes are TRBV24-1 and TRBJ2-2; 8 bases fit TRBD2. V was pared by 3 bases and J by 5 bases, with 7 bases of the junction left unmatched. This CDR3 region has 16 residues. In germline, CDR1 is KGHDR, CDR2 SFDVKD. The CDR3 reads CATSDPSGSETGELFF. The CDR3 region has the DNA TGTGCCACCAGTGATCCCAGCGGGAGCGAAACCGGGGAGCTGTTTTTT.

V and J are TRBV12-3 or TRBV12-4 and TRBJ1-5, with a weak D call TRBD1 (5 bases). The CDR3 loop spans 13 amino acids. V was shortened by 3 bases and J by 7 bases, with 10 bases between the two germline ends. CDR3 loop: CASSFGGGQPQHF. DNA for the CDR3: TGTGCCAGCAGTTTCGGGGGTGGGCAGCCCCAGCATTTT.

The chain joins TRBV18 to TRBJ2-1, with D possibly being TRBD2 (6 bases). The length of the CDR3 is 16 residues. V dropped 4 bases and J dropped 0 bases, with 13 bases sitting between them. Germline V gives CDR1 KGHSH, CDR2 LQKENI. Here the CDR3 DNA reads TGTGCCAGCTCACTACGACTAGGGGACTCCTACAATGAGCAGTTCTTC. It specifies CASSLRLGDSYNEQFF.

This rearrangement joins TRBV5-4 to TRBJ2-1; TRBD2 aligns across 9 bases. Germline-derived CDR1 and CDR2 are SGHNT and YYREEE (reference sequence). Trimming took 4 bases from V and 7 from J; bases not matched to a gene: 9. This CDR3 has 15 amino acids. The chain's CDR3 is CASSLRLAGENEQFF. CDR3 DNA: TGTGCCAGCAGCCTACGGTTAGCGGGAGAAAATGAGCAGTTCTTC.

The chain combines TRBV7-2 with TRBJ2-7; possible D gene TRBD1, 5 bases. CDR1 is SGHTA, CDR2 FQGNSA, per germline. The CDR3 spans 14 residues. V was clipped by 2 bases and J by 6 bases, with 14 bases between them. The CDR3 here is CASSLQGGWGEQYF. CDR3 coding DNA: TGTGCCAGCAGCTTACAGGGTGGTTGGGGCGAGCAGTACTTC.

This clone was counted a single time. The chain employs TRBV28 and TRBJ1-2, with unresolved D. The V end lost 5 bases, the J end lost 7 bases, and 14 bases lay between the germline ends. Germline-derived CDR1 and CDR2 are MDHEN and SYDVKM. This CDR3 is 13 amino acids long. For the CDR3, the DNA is TGTGCCAGCAGTGTCCATAGCCAGACTGGCTACACCTTC. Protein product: CASSVHSQTGYTF.